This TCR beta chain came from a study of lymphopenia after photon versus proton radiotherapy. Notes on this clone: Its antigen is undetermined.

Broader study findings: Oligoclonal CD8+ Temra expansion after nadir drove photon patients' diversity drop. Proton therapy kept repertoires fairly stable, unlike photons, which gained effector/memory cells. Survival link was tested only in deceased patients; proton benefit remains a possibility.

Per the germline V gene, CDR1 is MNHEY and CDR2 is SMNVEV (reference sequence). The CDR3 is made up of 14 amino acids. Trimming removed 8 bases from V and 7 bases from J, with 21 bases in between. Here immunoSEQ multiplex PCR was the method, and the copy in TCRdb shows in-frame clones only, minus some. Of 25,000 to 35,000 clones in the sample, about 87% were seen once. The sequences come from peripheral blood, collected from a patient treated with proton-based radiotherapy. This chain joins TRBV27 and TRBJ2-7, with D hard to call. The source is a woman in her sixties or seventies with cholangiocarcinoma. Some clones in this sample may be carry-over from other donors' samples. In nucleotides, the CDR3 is TGTGCCAGCCGCCCCGCCAGCTCCAGGTATGAGCAGTACTTC. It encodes CASRPASSRYEQYF.